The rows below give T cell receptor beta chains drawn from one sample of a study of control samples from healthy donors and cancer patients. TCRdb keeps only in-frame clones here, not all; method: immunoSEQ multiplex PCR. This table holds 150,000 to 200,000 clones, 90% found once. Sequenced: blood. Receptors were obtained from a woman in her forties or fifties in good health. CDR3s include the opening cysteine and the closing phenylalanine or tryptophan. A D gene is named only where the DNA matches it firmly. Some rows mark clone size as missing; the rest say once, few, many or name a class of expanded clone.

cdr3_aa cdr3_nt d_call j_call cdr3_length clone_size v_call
CATSNGSPGLEQYF TGTGCCACCAGCAACGGCAGCCCTGGTTTGGAGCAGTACTTC . TRBJ2-7 14 . TRBV15
CASSPTAGEATQYF TGTGCCAGCTCACCGACAGCGGGGGAGGCTACGCAGTATTTT TRBD2 TRBJ2-3 14 . TRBV18
CASYVRGPNTEAFF TGTGCCAGTTACGTCAGGGGCCCTAACACTGAAGCTTTCTTT . TRBJ1-1 14 . TRBV19
CASSLVVERSNEQFF TGTGCCAGCAGCTTAGTGGTGGAGCGGAGCAATGAGCAGTTCTTC . TRBJ2-1 15 . TRBV7-9
CASSPTLDRVGYTF TGCGCCAGCAGCCCCACCTTGGACAGGGTGGGCTACACCTTC TRBD1 TRBJ1-2 14 . TRBV4-3
CASSSGLTRQPQHF TGTGCCAGCAGTTCGGGCCTTACACGACAGCCCCAGCATTTT . TRBJ1-5 14 . TRBV28
CASSLEARNTEAFF TGTGCCAGCAGCTTAGAAGCAAGAAACACTGAAGCTTTCTTT . TRBJ1-1 14 . TRBV11-2
CASSLDRDSYEQYF TGTGCCAGCAGCTTGGACAGGGATTCCTACGAGCAGTACTTC . TRBJ2-7 14 . TRBV5-5
CASSLGTGYSPLHF TGTGCCAGCAGCTTAGGGACAGGTTATTCACCCCTCCACTTT TRBD1 TRBJ1-6 14 many TRBV7-3
CASSQEKTRSLEAFF TGTGCCAGCAGCCAAGAAAAGACGCGGTCCCTTGAAGCTTTCTTT . TRBJ1-1 15 . TRBV14
CASSLGGFNEQFF TGTGCCAGCAGCCTCGGGGGGTTCAATGAGCAGTTCTTC TRBD2 TRBJ2-1 13 . TRBV7-9
CASTLGSYEQYF TGTGCCAGCACTTTGGGCTCCTACGAGCAGTACTTC . TRBJ2-7 12 once TRBV28
CASSVTGGASPGELFF TGTGCCAGTAGTGTCACGGGGGGCGCCTCCCCCGGGGAGCTGTTTTTT . TRBJ2-2 16 once TRBV19
CASSRYGGNTIYF TGTGCCAGCAGTAGGTACGGCGGAAACACCATATATTTT . TRBJ1-3 13 . TRBV6-5
CASSAMLKRNTEAFF TGTGCCAGCTCGGCGATGCTAAAGCGGAACACTGAAGCTTTCTTT . TRBJ1-1 15 few TRBV13
CATSDQGQGFYGYTF TGTGCCACCAGTGATCAGGGACAGGGATTCTATGGCTACACCTTC TRBD1 TRBJ1-2 15 . TRBV24-1
CASGHQGRPNYEQYF TGTGCCAGCGGCCACCAGGGCAGACCAAACTACGAGCAGTACTTC . TRBJ2-7 15 . TRBV5-5
CASSRAGTGLGF TGTGCCAGCAGCCGAGCCGGGACAGGCCTTGGCTTC TRBD1 TRBJ2-7 12 . TRBV5-4
CAISETQNEKLFF TGTGCCATCAGTGAGACCCAGAATGAAAAACTGTTTTTT . TRBJ1-4 13 . TRBV10-3
CSVENRRGTEAFF TGCAGCGTTGAAAATAGGCGCGGAACTGAAGCTTTCTTT . TRBJ1-1 13 . TRBV29-1